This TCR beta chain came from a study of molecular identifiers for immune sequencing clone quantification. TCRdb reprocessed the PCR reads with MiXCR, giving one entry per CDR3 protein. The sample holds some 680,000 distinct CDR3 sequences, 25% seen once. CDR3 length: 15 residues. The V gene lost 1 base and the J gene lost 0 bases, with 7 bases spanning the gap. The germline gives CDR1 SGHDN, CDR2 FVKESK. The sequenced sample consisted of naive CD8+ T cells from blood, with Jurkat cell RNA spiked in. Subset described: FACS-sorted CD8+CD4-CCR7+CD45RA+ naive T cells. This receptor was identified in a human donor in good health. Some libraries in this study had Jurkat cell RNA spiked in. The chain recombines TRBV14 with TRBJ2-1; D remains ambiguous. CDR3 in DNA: TGTGCCAGCAGCCAAGTCCAAAGCTCCTACAATGAGCAGTTCTTC. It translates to CASSQVQSSYNEQFF.